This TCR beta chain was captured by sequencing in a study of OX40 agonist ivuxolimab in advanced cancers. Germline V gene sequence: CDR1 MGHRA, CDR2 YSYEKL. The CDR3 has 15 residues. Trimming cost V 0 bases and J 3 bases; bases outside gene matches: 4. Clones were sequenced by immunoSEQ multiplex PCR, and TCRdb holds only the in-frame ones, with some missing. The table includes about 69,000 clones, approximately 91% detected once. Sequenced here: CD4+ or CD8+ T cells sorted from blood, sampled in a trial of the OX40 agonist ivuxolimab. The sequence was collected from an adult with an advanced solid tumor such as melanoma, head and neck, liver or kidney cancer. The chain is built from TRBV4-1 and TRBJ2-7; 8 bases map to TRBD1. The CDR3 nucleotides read TGCGCCAGCAGCCAAGAGGGACAGGAATTCTACGAGCAGTACTTC. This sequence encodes CASSQEGQEFYEQYF.